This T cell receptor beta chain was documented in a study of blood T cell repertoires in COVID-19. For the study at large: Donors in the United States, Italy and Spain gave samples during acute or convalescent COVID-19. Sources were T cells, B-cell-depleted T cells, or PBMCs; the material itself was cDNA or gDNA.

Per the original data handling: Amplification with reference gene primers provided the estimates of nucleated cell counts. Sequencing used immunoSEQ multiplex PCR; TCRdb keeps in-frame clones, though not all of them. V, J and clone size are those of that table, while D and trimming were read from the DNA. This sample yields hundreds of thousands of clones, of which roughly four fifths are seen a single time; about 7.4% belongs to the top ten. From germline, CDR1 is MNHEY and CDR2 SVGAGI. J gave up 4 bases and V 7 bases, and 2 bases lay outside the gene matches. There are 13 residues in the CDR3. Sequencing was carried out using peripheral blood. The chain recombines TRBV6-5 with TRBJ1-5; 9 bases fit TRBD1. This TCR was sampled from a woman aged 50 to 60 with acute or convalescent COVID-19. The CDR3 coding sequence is TGTGCCAGCACAGGACAGGGGAATCAGCCCCAGCATTTT. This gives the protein CASTGQGNQPQHF.